Below, 13 T cell receptor beta chains from the same sample are listed, as sequenced in a study of early T cells in non-severe SARS-CoV-2 infection. TCRdb ran MiXCR on the 5' RACE reads and lists one entry per CDR3 protein. The profile shows just over 95,000 distinct CDR3 sequences, around 10% of them singletons. The sequencing input was whole blood. These receptors all come from an adult who was a healthcare worker with PCR-confirmed SARS-CoV-2 infection or an uninfected control (not recorded which).

The gene calls are TRBV30 and TRBJ2-7; D uncertain. Between the trimmed V and J ends, which lost 4 bases and 6 bases, there was a span of 19 bases. Germline-derived CDR1 and CDR2 are GTSNPN and SVGIG (reference sequence). The CDR3 has 14 residues. CDR3 sequence reads: CAWNPGSQEREQYF. CDR3 sequence (DNA): TGTGCCTGGAACCCGGGTTCGCAAGAGCGCGAGCAGTACTTC.

The chain carries TRBV2 and TRBJ2-7; TRBD2 might be the D (5 bases). The CDR3 has 12 amino acids. Trimming left V 8 bases short and J 9 bases short, with 17 bases between. From germline, CDR1 is SNHLY and CDR2 FYNNEI. In DNA form, the CDR3 reads TGTGCCAGCGATCTAGGGAGCGTCCGGCAGTACTTC. It specifies CASDLGSVRQYF.

In DNA form, the CDR3 reads TGCGCCAGCACCTTTCAGGGTGCAACTAATGAAAAACTGTTTTTT. It codes for CASTFQGATNEKLFF. The chain combines TRBV5-1 with TRBJ1-4; possible D gene TRBD1, 5 bases. Trimming stripped 6 bases from V and 0 bases from J, with 12 bases between. The CDR3 is 15 residues long. Germline V gives CDR1 SGHRS, CDR2 YFSETQ.

At least ten counts were recorded for this clonotype. This chain links TRBV19 with TRBJ2-2, with D maybe TRBD2 (6 bases). In germline, CDR1 is LNHDA, CDR2 SQIVND (reference sequence). The CDR3 has 15 amino acids. The V end was cut by 3 bases, the J end by 0 bases, with 8 bases between. The CDR3 sequence is CASSISGANTGELFF. The CDR3 DNA follows: TGTGCCAGTAGTATTTCGGGGGCGAACACCGGGGAGCTGTTTTTT.

Only a few counts were recorded for this clonotype. This chain uses TRBV29-1 with TRBJ2-1; 10 nucleotides agree with TRBD1. This CDR3 region has 13 residues. Germline V gene sequence: CDR1 SQVTM, CDR2 ANQGSEA. V lost 6 bases, J lost 6 bases, and 5 bases stayed unmatched. The CDR3: CSVVGQGVNEQFF. The CDR3, as DNA: TGCAGCGTCGTCGGACAGGGGGTCAATGAGCAGTTCTTC.

This clonotype was counted at least ten times. V and J are TRBV7-3 and TRBJ1-2; D call uncertain. V lost 5 bases, J lost 10 bases, and 14 bases lay in between. Germline V gene data show CDR1 as SGHTA and CDR2 as FQGTGA. This CDR3 comprises 12 residues. DNA of the CDR3: TGTGCCAGCAGCCCCGGCGGGCCAGACTACACCTTC. Its translation: CASSPGGPDYTF.

The genes are TRBV11-2 and TRBJ2-7; TRBD1 aligns across 9 bases. Trimming removed 3 bases from V and 2 bases from J; junction bases left unmatched: 5. The CDR3 has 15 amino acids. Germline V gene sequence: CDR1 SGHAT, CDR2 FQNNGV. For the CDR3, the DNA is TGTGCCAGCAGCTTTTGGACAGGGGCAACCTACGAGCAGTACTTC. Translating gives CASSFWTGATYEQYF.

V usage is TRBV28 and J usage is TRBJ1-4; D remains ambiguous. The CDR3 consists of 16 residues. Per the germline V gene, CDR1 is MDHEN and CDR2 is SYDVKM. Trimming cost V 4 bases and J 0 bases, with 12 bases left between them. CDR3 sequence reads: CASSSPSESTNEKLFF. In DNA, the CDR3 is TGTGCCAGCAGTTCCCCATCTGAATCAACTAATGAAAAACTGTTTTTT.

The J gene is TRBJ2-5, the V gene TRBV5-1, with D perhaps TRBD1 or TRBD2 (6 bases each). Germline CDR1 reads SGHRS; CDR2 reads YFSETQ. Trimming removed 10 bases from V and 1 base from J, with 14 bases in between. The CDR3 runs 13 residues. CDR3 protein: CAARGGLQETQYF. CDR3 coding DNA: TGCGCCGCAAGAGGGGGACTCCAAGAGACCCAGTACTTC.

V gene TRBV28 combines with J gene TRBJ1-1; TRBD1 matches 8 bases. Germline CDR1 is MDHEN and CDR2 is SYDVKM. J was trimmed by 8 bases and V by 5 bases; bases with no gene match: 4. The CDR3 runs 12 residues. The CDR3 reads CASSRQGLEAFF. The CDR3, as DNA: TGTGCCAGCAGTAGACAGGGGCTAGAAGCTTTCTTT.

The V and J genes are TRBV19 and TRBJ2-4; D not certain. Per germline, CDR1 LNHDA and CDR2 SQIVND (reference sequence). The germline V and J ends were trimmed by 5 bases and 2 bases, with 13 bases remaining between them. The CDR3 length is 15 residues. The CDR3 protein is CASSQGVGSKNIQYF. The CDR3 nucleotides read TGTGCCAGTAGTCAAGGCGTTGGGTCCAAAAACATTCAGTACTTC.

The chain employs TRBV5-1 and TRBJ2-7, with 7 bases that match TRBD1. The CDR3 runs 14 residues. CDR1 and CDR2 from the germline V gene are SGHRS and YFSETQ. Unmatched junction bases numbered 3, after V lost 0 bases and J lost 3 bases. Here the CDR3 DNA reads TGCGCCAGCAGCTTGGAGACAGGGAACTACGAGCAGTACTTC. Its protein product is CASSLETGNYEQYF.

This clonotype appeared many times. The genes are TRBV2 and TRBJ1-1; 7 positions match TRBD1. The J segment lost 1 base and the V segment lost 6 bases, leaving 8 bases of the junction unmatched. Germline loops: CDR1 SNHLY, CDR2 FYNNEI. The CDR3 has 15 residues. This CDR3 is CASSLYGTENTEAFF. The CDR3, as DNA: TGTGCCAGCAGCCTTTATGGGACAGAGAACACTGAAGCTTTCTTT.